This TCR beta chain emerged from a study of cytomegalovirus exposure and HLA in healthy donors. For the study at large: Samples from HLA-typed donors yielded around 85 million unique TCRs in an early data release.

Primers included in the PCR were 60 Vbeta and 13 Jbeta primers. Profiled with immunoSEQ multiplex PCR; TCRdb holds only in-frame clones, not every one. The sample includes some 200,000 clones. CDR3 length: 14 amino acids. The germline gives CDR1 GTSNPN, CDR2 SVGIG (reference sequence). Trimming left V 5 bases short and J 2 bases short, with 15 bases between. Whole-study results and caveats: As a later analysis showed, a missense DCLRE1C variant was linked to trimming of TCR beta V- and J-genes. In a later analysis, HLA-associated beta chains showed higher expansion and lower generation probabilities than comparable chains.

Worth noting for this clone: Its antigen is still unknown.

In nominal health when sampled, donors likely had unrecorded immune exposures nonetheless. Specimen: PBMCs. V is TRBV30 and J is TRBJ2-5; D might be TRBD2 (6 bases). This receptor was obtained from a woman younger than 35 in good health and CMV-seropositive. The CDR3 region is CAWGGLGGQETQYF. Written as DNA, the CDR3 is TGTGCCTGGGGGGGGTTGGGGGGACAAGAGACCCAGTACTTC.